A single sample gave rise to the 7 T cell receptor beta chains below, sequenced in a study of CD8+CD57+ T cells in acquired aplastic anemia. Genomic DNA, the template, was used for profiling of the TCR beta VDJ and CDR3. One entry per CDR3 protein results from TCRdb running MiXCR on the reads. The table has roughly 300,000 distinct CDR3 sequences, roughly 50% seen once. The specimen sequenced was sorted CD4+, CD8+, or CD8+CD57+ T cells (not recorded which) from PBMCs. All receptors derive from a human donor with severe aplastic anemia or a healthy control (not recorded which).

This clonotype was counted ten times or more. This chain connects TRBV19 to TRBJ1-4; D uncertain. CDR3 length: 18 residues. The germline gives CDR1 LNHDA, CDR2 SQIVND (reference sequence). Trimming took off 2 bases at V and 5 bases at J, with 21 bases between the two ends. In DNA, the CDR3 is TGTGCCAGTAGTATAAGTCGAAAACTCATCGGTCCGAATGAAAAACTGTTTTTT. It translates to CASSISRKLIGPNEKLFF. The whole variable domain, filled in from reference TRBV19 and TRBJ1-4, reads DGGITQSPKYLFRKEGQNVTLSCEQNLNHDAMYWYRQDPGQGLRLIYYSQIVNDFQKGDIAEGYSVSREKKESFPLTVTSAQKNPTAFYLCASSISRKLIGPNEKLFFGSGTQLSVL.

V usage is TRBV5-1 and J usage is TRBJ1-1; D ambiguous. Germline V lookup: CDR1 SGHRS, CDR2 YFSETQ. V gave up 0 bases and J gave up 2 bases, with 14 bases separating them. The CDR3 contains 16 residues. In DNA form, the CDR3 reads TGCGCCAGCAGCTTGGATCCGGGTTTGGCTAACACTGAAGCTTTCTTT. Amino acids: CASSLDPGLANTEAFF.

This clonotype was seen repeatedly, ten times or more. The CDR3 loop is CASRIDRAYGNTIYF. The DNA of the CDR3 is TGTGCCAGCCGAATCGACAGGGCGTATGGAAACACCATATATTTT. The gene calls are TRBV19 and TRBJ1-3; 7 bases fit TRBD1. CDR1 and CDR2 from the germline V gene are LNHDA and SQIVND (reference sequence). Trimming at V came to 9 bases and at J to 3 bases, leaving 11 bases not matched to a gene. This CDR3 region has 15 residues.

This clonotype was seen repeatedly, ten times or more. As DNA, the CDR3 is TGTGCCAGCAGCCGGACAGGGTATAATTCACCCCTCCACTTT. It yields the protein CASSRTGYNSPLHF. The chain carries TRBV11-3 and TRBJ1-6; 8 bases are a match to TRBD1. Germline V gene sequence: CDR1 SGHNT, CDR2 YENEEA. The ends lost 5 bases at V and 4 bases at J; junction bases unmatched: 1. The CDR3 has 14 amino acids.

The chain is built from TRBV20-1 and TRBJ2-4; D not resolved. There are 15 residues in the CDR3. The germline V and J ends were trimmed by 3 bases and 0 bases, with 12 bases remaining between them. CDR1 is DFQATT and CDR2 is SNEGSKA in the germline V gene (reference sequence). CDR3 sequence (DNA): TGCAGTGCTAGCCTGGGGAATCTAGCCAAAAACATTCAGTACTTC. Protein sequence: CSASLGNLAKNIQYF.

This chain joins TRBV12-3 or TRBV12-4 and TRBJ2-7, with a tentative D call TRBD1 (6 bases). V was cut by 5 bases and J by 7 bases, with 24 bases left in between. The CDR3 is 16 amino acids. CDR3 bases: TGTGCCAGCAGTCCAGGGGCTAGTCCTACAATCAATGAGCAGTACTTC. Translation gives CASSPGASPTINEQYF.

This sequence joins TRBV20-1 and TRBJ1-5, with D perhaps matching TRBD1 (5 bases). Germline CDR1 DFQATT, CDR2 SNEGSKA (reference sequence). Trimming took off 3 bases at V and 8 bases at J, with 14 bases between the two ends. The CDR3 loop spans 13 amino acids. The CDR3 loop is CSARLGAGEPQHF. The CDR3 coding sequence is TGCAGTGCTAGGCTCGGGGCAGGAGAGCCCCAGCATTTT.